The 14 T cell receptor beta chains below were found in one sample sequenced in a study of human T cells and chemical hapten exposure. Indicated time point: patch test 2, 6 weeks after DPC sensitization. Treatment described: therapeutic diphenylcyclopropenone sensitization with weekly scalp DPC. TCRdb re-derived calls from the RACE reads in MiXCR, one entry per CDR3 protein. The profile covers tens of thousands of distinct CDR3 sequences, with less than 8% appearing a single time and 1% to 1.5% taken by the ten largest. Sample: whole blood, taken in connection with sensitization to the hapten diphenylcyclopropenone (DPC). The source of these receptors is a woman younger than 45 with alopecia areata. Some clones in this sample may be carry-over from other donors' samples.

This clonotype was seen a few times. This chain connects TRBV29-1 to TRBJ2-1, with 9 bases identical to TRBD1. The CDR3 extends over 14 amino acids. CDR1 SQVTM and CDR2 ANQGSEA come from the germline V gene. V lost 4 bases to trimming and J lost 10 bases; unmatched junction nucleotides: 11. CDR3 residues: CSVARDRAASEQFF. CDR3 coding DNA: TGCAGCGTTGCCCGGGACAGGGCCGCGAGCGAGCAGTTCTTC.

This chain links TRBV5-4 with TRBJ2-5, with D unclear. Germline assignment: CDR1 SGHNT and CDR2 YYREEE (reference sequence). Trimming removed 1 base from V and 3 bases from J, with 7 bases in between. The CDR3 has 13 amino acids. CDR3 sequence reads: CASSLSREETQYF. CDR3 DNA: TGTGCCAGCAGCTTGTCCAGAGAAGAGACCCAGTACTTC.

This clonotype was observed many times. V usage is TRBV25-1 and J usage is TRBJ2-7; tentatively, D is TRBD1 or TRBD2 (5 bases each). The V end lost 8 bases, the J end lost 12 bases, and 17 bases lay between the germline ends. The CDR3 runs 11 residues. Germline lookup yields CDR1 MGHDK and CDR2 SYGVNS. CDR3 residues: CASSSWGRGYF. In DNA, the CDR3 is TGTGCCAGCTCAAGTTGGGGACGAGGGTACTTC.

This chain links TRBV5-4 with TRBJ1-1; TRBD1 aligns across 7 bases. Germline V CDR1 and CDR2: SGHNT, YYREEE (reference sequence). V dropped 4 bases and J dropped 3; count of bases not matched to a gene: 6. There are 14 residues in the CDR3. CDR3 region: CASSRGQPDTEAFF. In DNA, the CDR3 is TGTGCCAGCAGCAGGGGACAGCCGGACACTGAAGCTTTCTTT. Combining the CDR3 with reference TRBV5-4 and TRBJ1-1 gives the whole variable domain ETGVTQSPTHLIKTRGQQVTLRCSSQSGHNTVSWYQQALGQGPQFIFQYYREEENGRGNFPPRFSGLQFPNYSSELNVNALELDDSALYLCASSRGQPDTEAFFGQGTRLTVV.

This clonotype showed up many times. This chain connects TRBV6-5 to TRBJ1-2; maybe TRBD1 (6 bases). Germline V gene sequence: CDR1 MNHEY, CDR2 SVGAGI. V lost 4 bases to trimming and J lost 4 bases, with 13 bases between them. There are 14 residues in the CDR3. The CDR3 sequence is CASSLQGLAYGYTF. CDR3 nucleotide sequence: TGTGCCAGCAGTTTACAGGGACTTGCCTATGGCTACACCTTC.

This clonotype was seen ten or more times. Because it lacks the conserved phenylalanine or tryptophan at the end, this CDR3 is likely a read error. It is unclear where the CDR3 begins or ends on the DNA, so no DNA is shown, and the CDR3 is as TCRdb lists it. The chain employs TRBV21-1 and TRBJ1-4; whether TRBD1, the table's D call, matches the DNA was not checked. TRBV21-1 is a listed pseudogene. The CDR3 is 16 residues long, counting both termini. Here the CDR3 reads CASSKAFPGQVTSVGI.

The chain recombines TRBV29-1 with TRBJ2-1; no definite D call. Germline values: CDR1 SQVTM, CDR2 ANQGSEA. Trimming took 4 bases from V and 9 from J, leaving 16 bases between them. The CDR3 sequence is 13 residues long. CDR3 protein: CSVGAGPRSEQFF. The DNA for the CDR3 is TGCAGCGTTGGTGCAGGCCCCCGAAGTGAGCAGTTCTTC.

For this clonotype: Given a much more abundant clone one base away, this may be a read error. The chain recombines TRBV29-1 with TRBJ2-3; 7 bases agree with TRBD2. The length of the CDR3 is 14 residues. In germline, CDR1 is SQVTM, CDR2 ANQGSEA. This CDR3 reads CSGEGGRGADMQYF. CDR3 DNA sequence: TGCAGCGGCGAGGGAGGGAGAGGGGCAGATATGCAGTATTTT.

This clonotype was recorded many times. The chain employs TRBV29-1 and TRBJ1-2; TRBD1 is a possible D gene (6 bases). CDR1 SQVTM and CDR2 ANQGSEA come from the germline V gene. V was pared by 7 bases and J by 1 base, with 22 bases between. The CDR3 has 16 amino acids. CDR3 loop: CSAGPSRDKSNYGYTF. CDR3 nucleotides: TGCAGCGCTGGCCCTTCCCGGGACAAAAGTAACTATGGCTACACCTTC. The entire variable domain, with the rest obtained from reference TRBV29-1 and TRBJ1-2, is as follows: SAVISQKPSRDICQRGTSLTIQCQVDSQVTMMFWYRQQPGQSLTLIATANQGSEATYESGFVIDKFPISRPNLTFSTLTVSNMSPEDSSIYLCSAGPSRDKSNYGYTFGSGTRLTVV.

This clonotype has ten or more counts. The chain recombines TRBV5-1 with TRBJ1-1, with D tentatively TRBD1 (5 bases). The CDR3 sequence is 17 residues long. The germline CDR1 and CDR2 sequences are SGHRS and YFSETQ. V was trimmed by 3 bases and J by 4 bases, leaving 22 bases between them. This CDR3 reads CASSSGSRGLRSTEAFF. CDR3 bases: TGCGCCAGCAGCTCCGGAAGTCGGGGGTTGAGGAGCACTGAAGCTTTCTTT. Supplemented by reference TRBV5-1 and TRBJ1-1, the full variable domain reads KAGVTQTPRYLIKTRGQQVTLSCSPISGHRSVSWYQQTPGQGLQFLFEYFSETQRNKGNFPGRFSGRQFSNSRSEMNVSTLELGDSALYLCASSSGSRGLRSTEAFFGQGTRLTVV.

This clonotype was found many times. The rearrangement links TRBV30 to TRBJ2-5, with D unresolved. CDR3 length: 13 residues. The V gene lost 0 bases and the J gene lost 2 bases, with 7 bases spanning the gap. Germline values: CDR1 GTSNPN, CDR2 SVGIG (reference sequence). The CDR3 coding sequence is TGTGCCTGGAGTGTGCGCCTGCAAGAGACCCAGTACTTC. Protein sequence: CAWSVRLQETQYF. The whole variable domain, remainder taken from reference TRBV30 and TRBJ2-5, is SQTIHQWPATLVQPVGSPLSLECTVEGTSNPNLYWYRQAAGRGLQLLFYSVGIGQISSEVPQNLSASRPQDRQFILSSKKLLLSDSGFYLCAWSVRLQETQYFGPGTRLLVL.

This chain links TRBV12-3 or TRBV12-4 with TRBJ2-1; the D gene could be TRBD1 or TRBD2 (5 bases each). Trimming shortened V by 7 bases and J by 4 bases, and 14 bases separated the two germline ends. The CDR3 contains 14 residues. The CDR3 DNA follows: TGTGCCAGCACTCGCCGGGACGGGTACAATGAGCAGTTCTTC. This sequence encodes CASTRRDGYNEQFF.

This chain uses TRBV28 with TRBJ1-1; TRBD1 matches 12 bases. The ends lost 6 bases at V and 1 base at J; junction bases unmatched: 9. The germline CDR1 and CDR2 sequences are MDHEN and SYDVKM. The CDR3 totals 17 residues. This chain's CDR3 is CASRPGTGGARNTEAFF. For the CDR3, the DNA is TGTGCCAGCAGACCCGGGACAGGGGGCGCGAGGAACACTGAAGCTTTCTTT.

The rearrangement links TRBV11-3 to TRBJ2-1, with 7 bases that match TRBD1. The germline gives CDR1 SGHNT, CDR2 YENEEA. CDR3 length: 13 amino acids. J lost 6 bases, V lost 6 bases, and 5 bases had no gene match. As DNA, the CDR3 is TGTGCCAGCAGGAACAGGGGCAGCAATGAGCAGTTCTTC. Residues: CASRNRGSNEQFF.